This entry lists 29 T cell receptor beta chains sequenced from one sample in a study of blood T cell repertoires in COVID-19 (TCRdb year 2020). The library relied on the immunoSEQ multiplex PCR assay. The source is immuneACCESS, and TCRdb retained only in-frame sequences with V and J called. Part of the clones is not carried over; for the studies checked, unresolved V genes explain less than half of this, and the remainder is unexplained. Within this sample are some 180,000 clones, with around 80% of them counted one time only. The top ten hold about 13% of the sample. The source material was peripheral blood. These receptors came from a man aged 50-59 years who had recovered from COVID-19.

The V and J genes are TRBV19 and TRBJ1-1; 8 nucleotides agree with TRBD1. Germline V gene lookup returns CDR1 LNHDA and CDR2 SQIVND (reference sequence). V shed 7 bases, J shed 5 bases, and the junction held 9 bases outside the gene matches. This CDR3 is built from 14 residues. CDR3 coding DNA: TGTGCCAGTACAGGCGGACAGGGATGGACTGAAGCTTTCTTT. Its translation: CASTGGQGWTEAFF.

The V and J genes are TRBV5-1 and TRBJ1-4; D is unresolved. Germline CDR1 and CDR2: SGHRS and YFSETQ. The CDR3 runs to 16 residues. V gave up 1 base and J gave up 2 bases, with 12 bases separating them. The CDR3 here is CASSLSPGGTNEKLFF. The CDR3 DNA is TGCGCCAGCAGCTTGTCACCGGGAGGCACTAATGAAAAACTGTTTTTT.

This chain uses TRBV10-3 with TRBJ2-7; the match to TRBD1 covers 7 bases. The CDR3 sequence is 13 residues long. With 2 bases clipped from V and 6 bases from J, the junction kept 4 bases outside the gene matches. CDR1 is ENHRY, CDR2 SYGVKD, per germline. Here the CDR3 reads CAISEDRVVEQYF. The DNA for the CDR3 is TGTGCCATCAGTGAGGACAGGGTAGTCGAGCAGTACTTC.

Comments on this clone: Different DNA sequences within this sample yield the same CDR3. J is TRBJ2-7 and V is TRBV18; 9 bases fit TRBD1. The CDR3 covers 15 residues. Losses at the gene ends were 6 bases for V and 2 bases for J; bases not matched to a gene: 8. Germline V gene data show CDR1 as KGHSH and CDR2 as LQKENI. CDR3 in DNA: TGTGCCAGCTCCCCGGGGACAGGGTCCCCCTACGAGCAGTACTTC. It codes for CASSPGTGSPYEQYF.

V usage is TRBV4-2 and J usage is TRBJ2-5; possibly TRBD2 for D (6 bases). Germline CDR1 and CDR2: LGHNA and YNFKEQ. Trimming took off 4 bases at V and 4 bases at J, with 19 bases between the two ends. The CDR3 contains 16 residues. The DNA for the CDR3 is TGTGCCAGCAGCCCGCTCGGGACTCGGACCCCAGAGACCCAGTACTTC. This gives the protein CASSPLGTRTPETQYF.

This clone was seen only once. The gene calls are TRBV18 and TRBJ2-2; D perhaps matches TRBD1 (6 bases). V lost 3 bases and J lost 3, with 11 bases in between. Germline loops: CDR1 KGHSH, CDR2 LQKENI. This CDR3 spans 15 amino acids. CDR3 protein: CASSPGAGDTGELFF. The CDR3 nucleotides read TGTGCCAGCTCACCCGGGGCAGGGGACACCGGGGAGCTGTTTTTT.

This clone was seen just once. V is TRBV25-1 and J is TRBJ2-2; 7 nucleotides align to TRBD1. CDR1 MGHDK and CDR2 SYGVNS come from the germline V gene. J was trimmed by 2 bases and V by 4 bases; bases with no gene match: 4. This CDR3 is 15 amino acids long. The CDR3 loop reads CASSGWDSNTGELFF. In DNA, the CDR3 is TGTGCCAGCAGTGGCTGGGACAGTAACACCGGGGAGCTGTTTTTT.

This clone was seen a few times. CDR3 in amino acids: CASTRGQRSSGANVLTF. The CDR3 nucleotides are TGTGCCAGCACCAGGGGACAGAGAAGCTCTGGGGCCAACGTCCTGACTTTC. The rearrangement links TRBV27 to TRBJ2-6; 7 nucleotides line up with TRBD1. This CDR3 region has 17 residues. Losses at the gene ends were 7 bases for V and 0 bases for J; bases not matched to a gene: 9. CDR1 is MNHEY, CDR2 SMNVEV, per germline (reference sequence).

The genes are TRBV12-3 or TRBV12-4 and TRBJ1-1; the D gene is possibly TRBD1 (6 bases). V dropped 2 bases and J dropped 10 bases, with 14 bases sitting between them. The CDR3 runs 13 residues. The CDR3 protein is CASSLRAGVGAFF. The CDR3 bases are TGTGCCAGCAGTTTAAGGGCAGGGGTAGGAGCTTTCTTT.

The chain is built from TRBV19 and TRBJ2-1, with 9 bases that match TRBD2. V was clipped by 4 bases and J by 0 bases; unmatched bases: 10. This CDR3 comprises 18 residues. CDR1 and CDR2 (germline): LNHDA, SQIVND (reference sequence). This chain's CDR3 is CASSRNLAGSSSYNEQFF. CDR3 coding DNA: TGTGCCAGTAGTAGGAATCTAGCGGGATCGAGCTCCTACAATGAGCAGTTCTTC. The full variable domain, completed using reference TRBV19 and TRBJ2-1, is DGGITQSPKYLFRKEGQNVTLSCEQNLNHDAMYWYRQDPGQGLRLIYYSQIVNDFQKGDIAEGYSVSREKKESFPLTVTSAQKNPTAFYLCASSRNLAGSSSYNEQFFGPGTRLTVL.

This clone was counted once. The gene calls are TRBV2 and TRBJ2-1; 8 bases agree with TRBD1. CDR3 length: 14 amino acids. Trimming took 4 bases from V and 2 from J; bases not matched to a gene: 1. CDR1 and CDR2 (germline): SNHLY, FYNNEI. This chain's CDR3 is CASSGDRTYNEQFF. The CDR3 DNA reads TGTGCCAGCAGTGGGGACAGGACCTACAATGAGCAGTTCTTC.

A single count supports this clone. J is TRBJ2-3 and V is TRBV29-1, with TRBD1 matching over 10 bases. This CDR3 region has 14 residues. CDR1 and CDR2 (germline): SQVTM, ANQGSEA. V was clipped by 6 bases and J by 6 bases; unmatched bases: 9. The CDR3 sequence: CSVTGDRGLDTQYF. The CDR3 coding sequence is TGCAGCGTGACCGGCGACAGGGGGCTTGATACGCAGTATTTT.

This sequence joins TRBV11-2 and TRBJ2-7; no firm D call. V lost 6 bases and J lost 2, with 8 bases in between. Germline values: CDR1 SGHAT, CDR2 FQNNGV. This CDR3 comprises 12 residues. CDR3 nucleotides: TGTGCCAGCAGATCCCTAGCCTACGAGCAGTACTTC. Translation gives CASRSLAYEQYF.

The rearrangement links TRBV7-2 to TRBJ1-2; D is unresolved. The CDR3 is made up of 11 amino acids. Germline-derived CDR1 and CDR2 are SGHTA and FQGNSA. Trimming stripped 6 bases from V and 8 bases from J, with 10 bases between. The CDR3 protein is CASRVLQGYTF. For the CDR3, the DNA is TGTGCCAGCAGGGTCCTGCAGGGCTACACCTTC.

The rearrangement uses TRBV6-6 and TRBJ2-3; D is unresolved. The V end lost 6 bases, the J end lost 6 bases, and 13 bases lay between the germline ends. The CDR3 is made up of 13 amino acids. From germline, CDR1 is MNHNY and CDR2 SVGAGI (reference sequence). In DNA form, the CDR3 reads TGTGCCAGCAGCCACACACAGCTTGATACGCAGTATTTT. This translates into CASSHTQLDTQYF.

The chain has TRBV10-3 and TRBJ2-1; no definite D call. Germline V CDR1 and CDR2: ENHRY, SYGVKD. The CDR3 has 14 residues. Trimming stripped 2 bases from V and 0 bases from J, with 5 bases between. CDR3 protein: CAISEDISYNEQFF. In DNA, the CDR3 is TGTGCCATCAGTGAGGACATCTCCTACAATGAGCAGTTCTTC.

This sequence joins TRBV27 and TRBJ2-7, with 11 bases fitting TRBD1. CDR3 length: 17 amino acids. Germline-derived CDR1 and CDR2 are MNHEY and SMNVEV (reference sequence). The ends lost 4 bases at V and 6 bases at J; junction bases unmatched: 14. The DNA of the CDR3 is TGTGCCAGCAGTTCACAAACGGGGACAGGGGGACAGGGCGAGCAGTACTTC. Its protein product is CASSSQTGTGGQGEQYF.

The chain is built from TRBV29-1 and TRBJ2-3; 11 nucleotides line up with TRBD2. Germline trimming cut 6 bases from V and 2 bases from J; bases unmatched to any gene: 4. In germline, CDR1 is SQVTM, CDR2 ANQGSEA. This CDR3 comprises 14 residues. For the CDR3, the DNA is TGCAGCGTAACTAGCGGGAGTATCACAGATACGCAGTATTTT. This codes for CSVTSGSITDTQYF.

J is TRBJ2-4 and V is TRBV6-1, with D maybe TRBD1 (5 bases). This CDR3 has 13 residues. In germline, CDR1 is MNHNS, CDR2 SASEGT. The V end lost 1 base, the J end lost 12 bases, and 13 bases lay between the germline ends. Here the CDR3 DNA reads TGTGCCAGCAGTGAAGAGGCCAGGGTAAATCAGTACTTC. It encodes CASSEEARVNQYF.

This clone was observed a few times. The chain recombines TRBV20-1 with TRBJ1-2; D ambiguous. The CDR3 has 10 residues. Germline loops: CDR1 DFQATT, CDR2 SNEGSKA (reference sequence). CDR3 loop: CTRECYGYTF. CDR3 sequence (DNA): TGCACTAGAGAGTGTTATGGCTACACCTTC.

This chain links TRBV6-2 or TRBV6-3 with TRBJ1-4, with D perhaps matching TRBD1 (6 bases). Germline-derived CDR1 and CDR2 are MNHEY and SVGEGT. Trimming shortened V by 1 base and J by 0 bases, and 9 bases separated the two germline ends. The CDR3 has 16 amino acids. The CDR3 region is CASSYWRQATNEKLFF. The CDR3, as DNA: TGTGCCAGCAGTTACTGGAGACAGGCAACTAATGAAAAACTGTTTTTT.

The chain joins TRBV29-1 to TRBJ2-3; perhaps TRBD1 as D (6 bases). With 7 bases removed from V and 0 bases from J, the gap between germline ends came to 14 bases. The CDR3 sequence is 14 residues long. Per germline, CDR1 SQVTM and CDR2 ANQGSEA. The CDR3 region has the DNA TGCAGCGGCCAACAGGGTAGGAGCACAGATACGCAGTATTTT. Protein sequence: CSGQQGRSTDTQYF.

CDR3 bases: TGTGCCAGCAGTGAAAGCGGGACCGCAGATACGCAGTATTTT. It yields the protein CASSESGTADTQYF. The chain carries TRBV6-1 and TRBJ2-3; 7 positions agree with TRBD2. Looked up from germline, CDR1 is MNHNS and CDR2 is SASEGT. The CDR3 length is 14 residues. With 2 bases clipped from V and 4 bases from J, the junction kept 3 bases outside the gene matches.

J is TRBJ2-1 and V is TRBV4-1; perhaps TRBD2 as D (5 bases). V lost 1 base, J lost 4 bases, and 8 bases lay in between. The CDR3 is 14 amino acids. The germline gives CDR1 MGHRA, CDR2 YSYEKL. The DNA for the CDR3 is TGCGCCAGCAGCCAAGCATGGGAGTACAATGAGCAGTTCTTC. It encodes CASSQAWEYNEQFF.

The CDR3 sequence is CASSPFLRSRAQSSYEQYF. The CDR3 DNA follows: TGCGCCAGCAGTCCCTTTCTACGAAGCAGGGCCCAGAGCTCCTACGAGCAGTACTTC. This sequence joins TRBV23-1 and TRBJ2-7, with D possibly being TRBD1 (5 bases). TRBV23-1 is filed as an ORF, its function uncertain. Trimming removed 4 bases at V and 0 bases at J, with 25 bases between. The CDR3 length is 19 residues.

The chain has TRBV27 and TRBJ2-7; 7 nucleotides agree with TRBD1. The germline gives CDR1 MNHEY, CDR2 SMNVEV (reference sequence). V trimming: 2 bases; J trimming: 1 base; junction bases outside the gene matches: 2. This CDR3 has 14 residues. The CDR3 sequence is CASSLRQGSYEQYF. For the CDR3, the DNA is TGTGCCAGCAGTTTAAGACAGGGATCCTACGAGCAGTACTTC.

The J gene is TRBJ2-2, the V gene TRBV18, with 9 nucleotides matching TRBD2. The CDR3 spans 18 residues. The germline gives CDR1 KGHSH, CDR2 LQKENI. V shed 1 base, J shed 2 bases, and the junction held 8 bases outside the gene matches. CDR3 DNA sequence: TGTGCCAGCTCACCACGGGCCGCGGGAGGGCCAAACACCGGGGAGCTGTTTTTT. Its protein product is CASSPRAAGGPNTGELFF.

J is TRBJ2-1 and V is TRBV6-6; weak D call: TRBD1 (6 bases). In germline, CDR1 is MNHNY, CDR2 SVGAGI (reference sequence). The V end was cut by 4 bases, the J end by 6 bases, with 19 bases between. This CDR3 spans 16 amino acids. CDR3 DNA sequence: TGTGCCAGCAGTTTCTCGGACTTGGGGGCTGGCAATGAGCAGTTCTTC. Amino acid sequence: CASSFSDLGAGNEQFF.

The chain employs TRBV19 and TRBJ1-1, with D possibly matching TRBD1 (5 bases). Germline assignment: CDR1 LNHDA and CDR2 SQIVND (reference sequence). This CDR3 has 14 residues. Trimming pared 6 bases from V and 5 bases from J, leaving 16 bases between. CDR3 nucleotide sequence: TGTGCCAGTAGGTTTCAGGGAGGGGAAACTGAAGCTTTCTTT. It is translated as CASRFQGGETEAFF.